This T cell receptor beta chain was identified in a study of Ad26.COV2.S vaccination and SARS-CoV-2 variants. The wider study: Within the COV1001 Ad26.COV2.S trial arm, the donor was enrolled.

Study findings and constraints: Placebo recipients had lower spike-specific TCR breadth than vaccine recipients. With respect to non-spike TCR breadth, vaccine and placebo recipients were similar.

Comment on this clone: Its antigen is not identified.

This sample's treatment: approximately 18 received Ad26.COV2.S at low or high dose, single or two shots; 5 received placebo; per-sample allocation not given. Specimens were obtained on day 63 following the first vaccine or placebo injection. Wuhan-strain SARS-CoV-2 spike was expressed by the Ad26 vector that made up the vaccine. The CDR3 extends over 16 amino acids. Germline lookup yields CDR1 SGHKS and CDR2 YYEKEE (reference sequence). V lost 0 bases, J lost 6 bases, and 11 bases stayed unmatched. Method: immunoSEQ multiplex PCR; TCRdb's copy keeps in-frame clones and lacks some. The table includes about 680,000 clones, roughly 90% detected once.

The chain has TRBV5-5 and TRBJ1-2; 7 positions match TRBD1. The TCR originated in a person aged 18-60 years who received the Ad26.COV2.S COVID-19 vaccine or a placebo. The material was peripheral blood, obtained in a trial of Ad26.COV2.S vaccine versus placebo. The CDR3 loop is CASSLDRGSRFDGYTF. The CDR3 DNA reads TGTGCCAGCAGCTTGGACAGGGGCTCCCGCTTTGATGGCTACACCTTC.